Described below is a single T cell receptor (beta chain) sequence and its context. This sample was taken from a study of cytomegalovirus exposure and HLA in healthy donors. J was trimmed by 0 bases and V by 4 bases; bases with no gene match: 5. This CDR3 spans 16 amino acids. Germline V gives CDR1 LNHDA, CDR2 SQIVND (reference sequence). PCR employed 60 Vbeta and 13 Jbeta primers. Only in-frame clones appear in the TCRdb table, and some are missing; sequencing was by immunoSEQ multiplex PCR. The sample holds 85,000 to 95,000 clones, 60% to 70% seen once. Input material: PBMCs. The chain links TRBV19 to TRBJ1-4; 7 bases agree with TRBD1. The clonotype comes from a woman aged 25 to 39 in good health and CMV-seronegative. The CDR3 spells CASSTTGRTTNEKLFF. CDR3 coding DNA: TGTGCCAGTAGTACGACAGGGCGAACAACTAATGAAAAACTGTTTTTT.